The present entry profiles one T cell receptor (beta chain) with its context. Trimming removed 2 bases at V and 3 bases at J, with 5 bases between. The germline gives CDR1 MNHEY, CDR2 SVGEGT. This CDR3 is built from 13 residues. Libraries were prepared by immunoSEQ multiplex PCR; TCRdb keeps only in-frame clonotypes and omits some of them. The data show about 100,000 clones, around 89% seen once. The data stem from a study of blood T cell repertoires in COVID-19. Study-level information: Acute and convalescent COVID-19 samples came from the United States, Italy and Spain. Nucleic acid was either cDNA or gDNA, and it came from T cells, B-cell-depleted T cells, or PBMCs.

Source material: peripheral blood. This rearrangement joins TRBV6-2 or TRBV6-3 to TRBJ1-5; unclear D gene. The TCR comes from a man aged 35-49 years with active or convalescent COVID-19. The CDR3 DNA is TGTGCCAGCAGTTACACTATCAATCAGCCCCAGCATTTT. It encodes CASSYTINQPQHF.